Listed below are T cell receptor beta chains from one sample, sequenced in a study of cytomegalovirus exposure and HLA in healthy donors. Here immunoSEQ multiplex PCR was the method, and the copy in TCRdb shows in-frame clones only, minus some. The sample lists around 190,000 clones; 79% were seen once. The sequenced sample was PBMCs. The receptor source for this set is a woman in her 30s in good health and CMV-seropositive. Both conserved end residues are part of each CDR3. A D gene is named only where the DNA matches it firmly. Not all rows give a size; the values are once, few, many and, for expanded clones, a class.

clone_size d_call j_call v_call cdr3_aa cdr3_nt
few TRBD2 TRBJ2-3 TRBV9 CASSSPPWGTSFSDTQYF TGTGCCAGCAGCTCCCCTCCCTGGGGGACTAGCTTCTCAGATACGCAGTATTTT
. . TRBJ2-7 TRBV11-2 CASSSQGTSYEQYF TGTGCCAGCAGCTCACAGGGTACTTCCTACGAGCAGTACTTC
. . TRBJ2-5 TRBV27 CASSSPRQETQYF TGTGCCAGCAGTTCCCCGCGACAAGAGACCCAGTACTTC
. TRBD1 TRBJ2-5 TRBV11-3 CASSTRTGEETQYF TGTGCCAGCAGCACTCGGACAGGGGAAGAGACCCAGTACTTC
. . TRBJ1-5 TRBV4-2 CASSQSVGGNQPQHF TGTGCCAGCAGCCAATCCGTCGGTGGCAATCAGCCCCAGCATTTT
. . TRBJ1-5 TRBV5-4 CASSLEQGGGNQPQHF TGTGCCAGCAGCTTGGAGCAGGGAGGGGGCAATCAGCCCCAGCATTTT
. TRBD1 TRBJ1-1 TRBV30 CAWSQGEGQGNTEAFF TGTGCCTGGAGTCAAGGGGAAGGACAGGGGAACACTGAAGCTTTCTTT
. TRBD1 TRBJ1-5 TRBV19 CASSETGGQQPQHF TGTGCCAGTAGTGAAACAGGGGGCCAACAGCCCCAGCATTTT
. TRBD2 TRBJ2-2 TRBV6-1 CASINMGGYGELFF TGTGCCAGCATTAACATGGGGGGGTACGGGGAGCTGTTTTTT
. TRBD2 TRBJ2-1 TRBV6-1 CASSEGTSGYNEQFF TGTGCCAGCAGTGAAGGGACTAGCGGCTACAATGAGCAGTTCTTC
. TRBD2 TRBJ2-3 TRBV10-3 CAISGLAGDADTQYF TGTGCCATCAGCGGACTAGCGGGAGACGCAGATACGCAGTATTTT